The TCR beta chain under discussion was sequenced for a study of T-cell reconstitution after alpha-beta-depleted transplantation in children. There are 17 residues in the CDR3. The germline CDR1 and CDR2 sequences are LNHNV and YYDKDF (reference sequence). Trimming left V 0 bases short and J 1 base short, with 12 bases between. A word on this clonotype: Its specificity is not known.

Study results and caveats: In patients about two months after transplant, alpha-beta T cells reportedly arose from several hundred expanded graft clones. From surviving recipient T cells and thymic progenitors came the high day-60 TCRbeta diversity observed in some patients.

A library of TCRbeta sequences, prepared with unique molecular identifiers, was generated. TCRdb used MiXCR to reprocess the PCR reads, holding one entry per CDR3 protein. Counted here are about 420,000 distinct CDR3 sequences, around 15% occurring once; the ten biggest clones make up 29%. The sequences come from PBMCs, mostly from graft donor cells, collected 360 days after TCRalphabeta/CD19-depleted stem cell transplant. The chain links TRBV15 to TRBJ2-2; possible D gene TRBD2, 6 bases. This TCR was recovered from a boy younger than two who had a stem cell transplant for Wiskott-Aldrich syndrome, so the T cells may come from the graft donor. The CDR3 sequence is CATSREWGRLNTGELFF. The CDR3 DNA is TGTGCCACCAGCAGAGAATGGGGGAGGCTGAACACCGGGGAGCTGTTTTTT.